The present T cell receptor (beta chain) was sequenced within a study of lymphopenia after photon versus proton radiotherapy. Study observations and caveats: Survival link was tested only in deceased patients; proton benefit remains a possibility. After the lymphocyte nadir, photon-treated repertoires showed oligoclonal expansion, especially of CD8+ Temra cells.

This CDR3 comprises 15 residues. Germline V gives CDR1 LNHDA, CDR2 SQIVND (reference sequence). With V trimmed by 10 bases and J by 1 base, 10 bases remained unmatched. This clone has a single count. Its antigen is not known. Generated by immunoSEQ multiplex PCR, the TCRdb table keeps only in-frame clones and is missing some. The table shows approximately 65,000 clones, with about 85% occurring only once. The chain recombines TRBV19 with TRBJ2-1; 7 nucleotides agree with TRBD1. This material consisted of peripheral blood, taken from a patient treated with proton-based radiotherapy. This sequence originates from an elderly man with esophageal cancer. The CDR3, as DNA: TGTGCCACCACCGTTCCAGGGGGATCCTACAATGAGCAGTTCTTC. Translated, it gives CATTVPGGSYNEQFF.